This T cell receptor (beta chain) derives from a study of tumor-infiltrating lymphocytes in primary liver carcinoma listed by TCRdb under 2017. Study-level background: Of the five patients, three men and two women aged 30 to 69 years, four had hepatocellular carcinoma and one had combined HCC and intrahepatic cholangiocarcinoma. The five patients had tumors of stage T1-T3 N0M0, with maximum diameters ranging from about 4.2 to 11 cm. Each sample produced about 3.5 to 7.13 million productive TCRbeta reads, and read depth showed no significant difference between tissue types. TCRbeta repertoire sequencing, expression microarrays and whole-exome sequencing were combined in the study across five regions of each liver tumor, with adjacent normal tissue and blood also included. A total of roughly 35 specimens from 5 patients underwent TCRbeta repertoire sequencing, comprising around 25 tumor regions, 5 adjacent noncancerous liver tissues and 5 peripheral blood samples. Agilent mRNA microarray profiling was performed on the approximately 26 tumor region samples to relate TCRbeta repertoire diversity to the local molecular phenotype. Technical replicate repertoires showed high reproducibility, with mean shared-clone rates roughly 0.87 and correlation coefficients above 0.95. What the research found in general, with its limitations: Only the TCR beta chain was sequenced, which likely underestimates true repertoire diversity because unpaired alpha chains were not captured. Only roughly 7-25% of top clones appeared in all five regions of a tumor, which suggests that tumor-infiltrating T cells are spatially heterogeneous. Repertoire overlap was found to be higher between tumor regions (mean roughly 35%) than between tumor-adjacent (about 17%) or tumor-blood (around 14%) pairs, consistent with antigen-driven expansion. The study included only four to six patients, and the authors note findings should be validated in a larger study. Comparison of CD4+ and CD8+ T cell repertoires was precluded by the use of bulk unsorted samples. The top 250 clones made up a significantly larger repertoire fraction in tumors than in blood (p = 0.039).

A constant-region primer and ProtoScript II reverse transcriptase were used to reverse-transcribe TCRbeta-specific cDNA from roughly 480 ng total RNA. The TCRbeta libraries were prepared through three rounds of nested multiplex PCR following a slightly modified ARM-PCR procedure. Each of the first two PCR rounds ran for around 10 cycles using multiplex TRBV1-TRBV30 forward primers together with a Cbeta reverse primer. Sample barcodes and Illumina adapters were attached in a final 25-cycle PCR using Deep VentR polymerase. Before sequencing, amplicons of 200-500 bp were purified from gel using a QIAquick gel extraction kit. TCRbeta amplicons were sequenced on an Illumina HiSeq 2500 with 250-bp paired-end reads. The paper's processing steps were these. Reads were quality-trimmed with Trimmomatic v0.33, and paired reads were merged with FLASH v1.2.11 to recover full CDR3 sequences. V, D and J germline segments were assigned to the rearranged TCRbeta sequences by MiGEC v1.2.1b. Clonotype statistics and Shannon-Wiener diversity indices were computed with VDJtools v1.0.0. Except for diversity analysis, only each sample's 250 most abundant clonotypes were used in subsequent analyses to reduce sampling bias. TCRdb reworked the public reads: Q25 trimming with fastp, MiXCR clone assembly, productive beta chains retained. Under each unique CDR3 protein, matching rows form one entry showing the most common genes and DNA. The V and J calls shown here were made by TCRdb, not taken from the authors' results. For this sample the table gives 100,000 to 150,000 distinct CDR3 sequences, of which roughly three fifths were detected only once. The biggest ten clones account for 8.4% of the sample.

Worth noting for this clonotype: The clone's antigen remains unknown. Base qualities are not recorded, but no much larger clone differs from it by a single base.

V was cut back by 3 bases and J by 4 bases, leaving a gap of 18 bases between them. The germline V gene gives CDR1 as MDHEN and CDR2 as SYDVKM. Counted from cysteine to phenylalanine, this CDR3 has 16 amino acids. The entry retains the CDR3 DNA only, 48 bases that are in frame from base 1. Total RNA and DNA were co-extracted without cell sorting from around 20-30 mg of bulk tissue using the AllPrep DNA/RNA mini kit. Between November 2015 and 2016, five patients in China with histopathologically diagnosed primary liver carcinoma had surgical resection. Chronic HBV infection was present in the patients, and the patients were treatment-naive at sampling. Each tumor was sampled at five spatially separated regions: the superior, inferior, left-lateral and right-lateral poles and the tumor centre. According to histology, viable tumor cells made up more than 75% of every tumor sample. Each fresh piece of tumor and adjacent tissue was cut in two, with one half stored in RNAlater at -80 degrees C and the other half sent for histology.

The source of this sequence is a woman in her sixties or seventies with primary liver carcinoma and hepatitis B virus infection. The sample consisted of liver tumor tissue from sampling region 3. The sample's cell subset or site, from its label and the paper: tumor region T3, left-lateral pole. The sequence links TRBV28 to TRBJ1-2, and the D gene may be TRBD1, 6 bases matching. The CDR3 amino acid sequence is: CASSFRTDSPSYGYTF. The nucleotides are TGTGCCAGCAGTTTTCGGACAGATTCACCGAGCTATGGCTACACCTTC.